The clone carrying this TCR beta chain was observed a single time. Under the authors' procedure: Nucleated cell number was recorded as an estimate derived from reference gene primer amplification. Measured with immunoSEQ multiplex PCR; TCRdb has only the in-frame clones, and not every one. V, J and clone size derive from that table, while D and trimming were established from the DNA sequence. The table shows 190,000 or so clones, with less than 95% occurring only once. This entry belongs to a study of blood T cell repertoires in COVID-19. Across the whole study: The analysed material was cDNA or gDNA that came from T cells, B-cell-depleted T cells, or PBMCs.

With 4 bases clipped from V and 3 bases from J, the junction kept 6 bases outside the gene matches. CDR1 is LGHDT, CDR2 YNNKEL, per germline (reference sequence). The CDR3 consists of 15 residues. Sequencing was performed on peripheral blood. The source of this sequence is a man aged 25 to 40 with COVID-19, enrolled during active disease. This chain connects TRBV3-1 (or the pseudogene TRBV3-2) to TRBJ2-5, with 9 bases identical to TRBD1. The CDR3 nucleotides are TGTGCCAGCAGCCCACAGGGGGCGAAGGAAGAGACCCAGTACTTC. Residues: CASSPQGAKEETQYF.